This entry is about one TCR beta chain. Germline lookup yields CDR1 GTSNPN and CDR2 SVGIG (reference sequence). Trimming cost V 0 bases and J 1 base, with 9 bases left between them. The CDR3 has 14 amino acids. In the authors' workflow: Reference gene primer amplification in the assay estimated nucleated cell counts. Data came from immunoSEQ multiplex PCR; TCRdb stores just in-frame clones and leaves some out. D and trimming were read from the DNA, whereas the V and J calls and clone size are those reported in that table. Of about 360,000 clones listed, around 86% are singletons. This record comes from a study of blood T cell repertoires in COVID-19. Across the study: Samples of COVID-19 (acute and convalescent) were obtained from the United States, Italy and Spain. The cDNA or gDNA used as material had been derived from T cells, B-cell-depleted T cells, or PBMCs.

The receptor was derived from a human donor in a cohort sampled during active COVID-19. The rearrangement joins TRBV30 to TRBJ2-5; D possibly corresponds to TRBD2 (6 bases). Specimen: peripheral blood. The CDR3 bases are TGTGCCTGGAGTGTAAGGCGGGGCCAAGAGACCCAGTACTTC. Protein sequence: CAWSVRRGQETQYF.